The clone carrying this TCR beta chain was observed at least ten times. Its target is unknown. Original data processing: Building a distant-metastasis classifier for papillary thyroid cancer drew on CDR3 differences across clinicopathological groups. Through MiXCR, TCRdb re-clonotyped the PCR reads. The V and J calls were not made by the authors but by TCRdb's processing. This sample has under 35,000 clones, with over 15% found just once. The V gene lost 5 bases and the J gene lost 2 bases, with 5 bases spanning the gap. CDR1 SGHVS and CDR2 FNYEAQ come from the germline V gene. The CDR3 is 12 amino acids. The data were obtained in a study of metastatic and nonmetastatic thyroid tumors. Study-level background: Thyroid patients, malignant and benign, had repertoires compared across blood and tumor or nodule tissue.

Findings and caveats of the study: Significantly higher TCR beta diversity was reportedly seen in malignant thyroid tumors than benign nodules, in blood and tumor.

Nobody among the patients had been given any treatment before thyroid surgery. What was sequenced was blood. The rearrangement uses TRBV7-6 and TRBJ2-3, with D uncertain. This receptor was taken from a female donor with papillary thyroid cancer or a benign thyroid nodule (not recorded which). Some clones in this sample may be carry-over from other donors' samples. The CDR3 DNA reads as TGTGCCAGCAGCCCCCACACAGATACGCAGTATTTT. The encoded protein is CASSPHTDTQYF.